The rows below give T cell receptor beta chains drawn from one sample of a study of Ad26.COV2.S vaccination and SARS-CoV-2 variants. Data came from immunoSEQ multiplex PCR; TCRdb stores just in-frame clones and leaves some out. The table shows over 400,000 clones, with 92% occurring only once. The input for sequencing was peripheral blood, taken in a trial of Ad26.COV2.S vaccine versus placebo. These receptors were taken from a person between 18 and 59 years old who received the Ad26.COV2.S COVID-19 vaccine or a placebo. Each CDR3 is given with its conserved first and last residue. The size of a clone is reported for some rows only, either as once, few or many, or as a class for expanded clones.

clone_size | j_call | v_call | cdr3_aa
- | TRBJ2-6 | TRBV18 | CASSRTNRGSGANVLTF
- | TRBJ2-7 | TRBV28 | CASSDVRGRGLWAYEQYF
- | TRBJ2-3 | TRBV7-2 | CASSLVRQGADTQYF
- | TRBJ2-2 | TRBV5-4 | CASSSSTGELFF
few | TRBJ2-7 | TRBV7-9 | CASSPQTGGSYEQYF
- | TRBJ1-3 | TRBV4-3 | CASSPDGSSGNTIYF
few | TRBJ2-7 | TRBV7-9 | CASSLESGSTRVQYF
- | TRBJ2-7 | TRBV6-1 | CASSEYATWAIF
- | TRBJ1-2 | TRBV6-2/TRBV6-3 | CASSYADTNYGYTF
- | TRBJ1-2 | TRBV5-4 | CASSLPGQTYGYTF
- | TRBJ2-3 | TRBV4-3 | CASSQNREDTQYF
few | TRBJ1-1 | TRBV7-9 | CASSLIAGPEAFF
- | TRBJ1-1 | TRBV6-2/TRBV6-3 | CASSYPRGTEAFF
- | TRBJ2-2 | TRBV7-8 | CASSISRPGTGELFF
once | TRBJ1-4 | TRBV18 | CASSPGPNEKLFF
- | TRBJ1-2 | TRBV29-1 | CSVEEYGSKGNYGYTF
once | TRBJ1-2 | TRBV6-5 | CASSYTPQGGLYGYTF
few | TRBJ1-2 | TRBV13 | CASSPTPNYGYTF
- | TRBJ1-2 | TRBV30 | CAWDRGSVGYTF
- | TRBJ2-3 | TRBV2 | CASNFRGAGVDTQYF
- | TRBJ2-5 | TRBV7-2 | CASSLVQGSQYETQYF
- | TRBJ1-2 | TRBV19 | CASKSGYGYTF
- | TRBJ2-3 | TRBV12-5 | CASGLVAGVPDTQYF